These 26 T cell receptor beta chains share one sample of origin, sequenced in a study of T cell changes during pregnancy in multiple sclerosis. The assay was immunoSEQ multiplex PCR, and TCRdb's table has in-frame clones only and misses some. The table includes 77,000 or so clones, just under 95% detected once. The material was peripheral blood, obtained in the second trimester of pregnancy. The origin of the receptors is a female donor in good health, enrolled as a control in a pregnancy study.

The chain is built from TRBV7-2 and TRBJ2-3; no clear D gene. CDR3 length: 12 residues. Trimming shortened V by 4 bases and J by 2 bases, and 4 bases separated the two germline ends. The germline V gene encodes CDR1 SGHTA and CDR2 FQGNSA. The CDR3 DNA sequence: TGTGCCAGCAGCTATTACACAGATACGCAGTATTTT. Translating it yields CASSYYTDTQYF.

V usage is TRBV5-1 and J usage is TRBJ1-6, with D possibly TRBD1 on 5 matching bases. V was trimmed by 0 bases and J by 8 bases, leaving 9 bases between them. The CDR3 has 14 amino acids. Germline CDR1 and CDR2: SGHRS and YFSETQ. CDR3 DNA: TGCGCCAGCAGCTTGGACAGGTTCGATTCACCCCTCCACTTT. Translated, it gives CASSLDRFDSPLHF.

The DNA of the CDR3 is TGTGCCAGCAGCTTAACCGGGGGGGTTGACACGCAGTATTTT. It yields the protein CASSLTGGVDTQYF. This rearrangement joins TRBV7-3 to TRBJ2-3; 8 nucleotides agree with TRBD2. Germline trimming cut 0 bases from V and 9 bases from J; bases unmatched to any gene: 5. Germline values: CDR1 SGHTA, CDR2 FQGTGA. The CDR3 runs 14 residues. The whole variable domain, filled in from reference TRBV7-3 and TRBJ2-3, reads GAGVSQTPSNKVTEKGKYVELRCDPISGHTALYWYRQSLGQGPEFLIYFQGTGAADDSGLPNDRFFAVRPEGSVSTLKIQRTERGDSAVYLCASSLTGGVDTQYFGPGTRLTVL.

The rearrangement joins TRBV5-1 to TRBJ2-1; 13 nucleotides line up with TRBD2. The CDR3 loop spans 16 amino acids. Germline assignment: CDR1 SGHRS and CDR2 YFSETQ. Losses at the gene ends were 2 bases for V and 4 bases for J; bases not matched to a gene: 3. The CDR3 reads CASSLTSGGGYNEQFF. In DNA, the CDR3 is TGCGCCAGCAGCTTAACTAGCGGGGGGGGTTACAATGAGCAGTTCTTC.

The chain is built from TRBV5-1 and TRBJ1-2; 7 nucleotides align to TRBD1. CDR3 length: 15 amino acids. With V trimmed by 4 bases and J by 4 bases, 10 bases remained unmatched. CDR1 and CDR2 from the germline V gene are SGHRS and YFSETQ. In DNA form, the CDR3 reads TGCGCCAGCAGCACATGGCCGCAGGGGGGCTATGGCTACACCTTC. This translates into CASSTWPQGGYGYTF. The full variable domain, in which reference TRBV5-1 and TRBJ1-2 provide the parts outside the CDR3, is KAGVTQTPRYLIKTRGQQVTLSCSPISGHRSVSWYQQTPGQGLQFLFEYFSETQRNKGNFPGRFSGRQFSNSRSEMNVSTLELGDSALYLCASSTWPQGGYGYTFGSGTRLTVV.

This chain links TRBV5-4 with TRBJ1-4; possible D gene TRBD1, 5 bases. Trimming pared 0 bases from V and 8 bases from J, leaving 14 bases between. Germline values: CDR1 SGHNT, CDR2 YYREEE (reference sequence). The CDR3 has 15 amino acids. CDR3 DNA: TGTGCCAGCAGCTTGGGCGGGGGGTTGGGAGAAAAACTGTTTTTT. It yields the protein CASSLGGGLGEKLFF.

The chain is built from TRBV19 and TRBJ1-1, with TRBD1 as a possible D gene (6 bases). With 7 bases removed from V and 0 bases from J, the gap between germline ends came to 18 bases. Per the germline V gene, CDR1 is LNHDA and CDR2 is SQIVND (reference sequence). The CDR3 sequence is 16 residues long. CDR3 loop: CASNPLPQGMNTEAFF. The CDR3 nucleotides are TGTGCCAGTAATCCTTTACCTCAGGGGATGAACACTGAAGCTTTCTTT.

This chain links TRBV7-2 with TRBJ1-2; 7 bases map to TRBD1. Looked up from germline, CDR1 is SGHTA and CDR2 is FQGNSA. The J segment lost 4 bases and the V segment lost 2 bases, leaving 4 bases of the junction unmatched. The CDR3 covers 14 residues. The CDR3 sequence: CASSLSGQLYGYTF. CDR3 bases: TGTGCCAGCAGCTTATCGGGACAGCTCTATGGCTACACCTTC.

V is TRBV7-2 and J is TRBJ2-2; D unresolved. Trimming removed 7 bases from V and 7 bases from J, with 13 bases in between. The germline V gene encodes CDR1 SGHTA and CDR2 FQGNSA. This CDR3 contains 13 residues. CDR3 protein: CASIDGSLGELFF. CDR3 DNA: TGTGCCAGCATCGACGGGTCCCTCGGGGAGCTGTTTTTT. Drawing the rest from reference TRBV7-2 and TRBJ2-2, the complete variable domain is GAGVSQSPSNKVTEKGKDVELRCDPISGHTALYWYRQSLGQGLEFLIYFQGNSAPDKSGLPSDRFSAERTGGSVSTLTIQRTQQEDSAVYLCASIDGSLGELFFGEGSRLTVL.

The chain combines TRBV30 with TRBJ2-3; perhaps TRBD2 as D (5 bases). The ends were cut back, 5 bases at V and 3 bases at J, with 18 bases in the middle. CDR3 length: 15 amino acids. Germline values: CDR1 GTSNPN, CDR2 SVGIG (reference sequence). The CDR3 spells CAWSTGRGETDTQYF. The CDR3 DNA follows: TGTGCCTGGTCAACTGGCCGGGGAGAAACAGATACGCAGTATTTT.

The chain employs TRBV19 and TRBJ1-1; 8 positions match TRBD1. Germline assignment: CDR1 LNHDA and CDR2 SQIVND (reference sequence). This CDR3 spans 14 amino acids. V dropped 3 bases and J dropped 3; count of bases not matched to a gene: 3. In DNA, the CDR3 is TGTGCCAGTAGTATGGACAGGGAGGACACTGAAGCTTTCTTT. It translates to CASSMDREDTEAFF.

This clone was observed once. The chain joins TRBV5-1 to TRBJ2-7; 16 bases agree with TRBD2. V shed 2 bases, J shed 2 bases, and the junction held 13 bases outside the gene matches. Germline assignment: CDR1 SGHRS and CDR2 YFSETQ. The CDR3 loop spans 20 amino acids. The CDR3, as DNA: TGCGCCAGCAGCTTTGGCTCCGGGACTAGCGGGGGGGCTGGGGCCTACGAGCAGTACTTC. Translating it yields CASSFGSGTSGGAGAYEQYF.

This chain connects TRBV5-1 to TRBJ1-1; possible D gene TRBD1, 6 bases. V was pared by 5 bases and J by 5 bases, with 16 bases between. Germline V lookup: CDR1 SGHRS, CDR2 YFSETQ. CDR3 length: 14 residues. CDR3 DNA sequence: TGCGCCAGCAGGGTCACAGGGTCGTCGACTGAAGCTTTCTTT. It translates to CASRVTGSSTEAFF.

This chain's CDR3 is CASSQDTRVEGYTF. CDR3 nucleotides: TGCGCCAGCAGCCAAGATACGAGGGTCGAGGGCTACACCTTC. This chain connects TRBV4-1 to TRBJ1-2, with D unresolved. CDR1 and CDR2 (germline): MGHRA, YSYEKL. Trimming took 0 bases from V and 8 from J, leaving 13 bases between them. This CDR3 is built from 14 residues.

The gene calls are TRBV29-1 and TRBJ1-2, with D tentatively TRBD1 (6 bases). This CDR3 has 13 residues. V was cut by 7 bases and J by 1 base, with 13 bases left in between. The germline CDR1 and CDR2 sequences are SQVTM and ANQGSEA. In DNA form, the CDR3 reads TGCAGCGCGTTGACAGGTGATAACTATGGCTACACCTTC. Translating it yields CSALTGDNYGYTF.

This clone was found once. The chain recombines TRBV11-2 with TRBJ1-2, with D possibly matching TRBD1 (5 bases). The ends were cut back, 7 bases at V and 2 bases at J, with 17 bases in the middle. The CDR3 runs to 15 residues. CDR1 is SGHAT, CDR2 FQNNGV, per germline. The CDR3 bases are TGTGCCAGCACCATTCAGGGAGGTCCCAACTATGGCTACACCTTC. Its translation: CASTIQGGPNYGYTF.

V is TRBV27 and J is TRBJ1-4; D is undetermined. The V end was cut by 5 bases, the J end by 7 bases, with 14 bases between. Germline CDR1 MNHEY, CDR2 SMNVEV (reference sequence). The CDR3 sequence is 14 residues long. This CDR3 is CASSLSPIREKLFF. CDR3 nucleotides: TGTGCCAGCAGTCTAAGTCCAATACGTGAAAAACTGTTTTTT.

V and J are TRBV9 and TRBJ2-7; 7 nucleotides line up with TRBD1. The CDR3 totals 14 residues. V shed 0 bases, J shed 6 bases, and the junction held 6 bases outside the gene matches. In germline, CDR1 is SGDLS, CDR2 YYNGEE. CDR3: CASSVEGRGSEQYF. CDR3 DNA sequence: TGTGCCAGCAGCGTAGAAGGCAGGGGGTCCGAGCAGTACTTC.

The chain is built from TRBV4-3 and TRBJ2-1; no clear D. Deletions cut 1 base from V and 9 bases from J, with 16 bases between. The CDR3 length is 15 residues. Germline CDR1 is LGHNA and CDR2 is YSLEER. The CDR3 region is CASSQGQVIPGEQFF. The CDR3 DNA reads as TGCGCCAGCAGCCAAGGCCAGGTTATCCCTGGTGAGCAGTTCTTC.

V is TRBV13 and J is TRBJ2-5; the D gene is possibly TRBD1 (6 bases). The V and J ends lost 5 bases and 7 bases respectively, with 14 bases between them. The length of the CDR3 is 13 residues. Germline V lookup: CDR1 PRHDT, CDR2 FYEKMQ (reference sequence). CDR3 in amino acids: CASSNRDKGTQYF. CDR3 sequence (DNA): TGTGCCAGCAGCAACCGGGACAAAGGGACCCAGTACTTC. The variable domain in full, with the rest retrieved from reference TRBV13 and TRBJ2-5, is AAGVIQSPRHLIKEKRETATLKCYPIPRHDTVYWYQQGPGQDPQFLISFYEKMQSDKGSIPDRFSAQQFSDYHSELNMSSLELGDSALYFCASSNRDKGTQYFGPGTRLLVL.

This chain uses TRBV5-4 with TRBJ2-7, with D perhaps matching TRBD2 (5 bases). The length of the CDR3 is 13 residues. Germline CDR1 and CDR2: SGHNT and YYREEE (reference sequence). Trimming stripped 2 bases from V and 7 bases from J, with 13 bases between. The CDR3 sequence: CASSFFRGEEQYF. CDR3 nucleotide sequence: TGTGCCAGCAGCTTCTTCCGGGGAGAAGAGCAGTACTTC.

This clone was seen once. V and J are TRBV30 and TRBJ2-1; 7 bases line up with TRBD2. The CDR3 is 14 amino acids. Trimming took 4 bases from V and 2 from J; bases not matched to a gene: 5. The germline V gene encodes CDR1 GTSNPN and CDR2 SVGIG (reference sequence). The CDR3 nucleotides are TGTGCCTGGACCCGGGGGGTCCCCTACAATGAGCAGTTCTTC. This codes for CAWTRGVPYNEQFF.

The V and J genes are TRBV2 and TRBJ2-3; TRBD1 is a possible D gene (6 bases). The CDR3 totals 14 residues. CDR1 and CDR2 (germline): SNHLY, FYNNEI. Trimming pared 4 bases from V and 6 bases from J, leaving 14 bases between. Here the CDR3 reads CASSAGTTGDTQYF. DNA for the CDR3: TGTGCCAGCAGTGCCGGGACAACCGGGGATACGCAGTATTTT. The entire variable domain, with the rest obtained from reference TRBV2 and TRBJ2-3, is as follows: EPEVTQTPSHQVTQMGQEVILRCVPISNHLYFYWYRQILGQKVEFLVSFYNNEISEKSEIFDDQFSVERPDGSNFTLKIRSTKLEDSAMYFCASSAGTTGDTQYFGPGTRLTVL.

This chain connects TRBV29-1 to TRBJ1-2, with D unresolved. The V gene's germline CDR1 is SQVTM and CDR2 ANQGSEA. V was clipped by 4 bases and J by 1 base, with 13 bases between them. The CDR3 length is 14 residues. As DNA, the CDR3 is TGCAGCGTTGTTTTTACAGAAGTTAACTATGGCTACACCTTC. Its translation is CSVVFTEVNYGYTF.

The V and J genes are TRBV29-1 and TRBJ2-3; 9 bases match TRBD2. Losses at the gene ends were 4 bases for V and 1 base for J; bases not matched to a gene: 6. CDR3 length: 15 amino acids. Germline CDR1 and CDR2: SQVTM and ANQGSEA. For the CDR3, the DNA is TGCAGCGTTGTTCGAGCGGGGGGCCGCACAGATACGCAGTATTTT. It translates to CSVVRAGGRTDTQYF.

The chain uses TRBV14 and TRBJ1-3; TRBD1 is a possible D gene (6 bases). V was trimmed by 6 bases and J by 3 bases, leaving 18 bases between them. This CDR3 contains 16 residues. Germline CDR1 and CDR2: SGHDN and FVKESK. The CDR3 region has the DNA TGTGCCAGCAGTCACCAGGGGTTTCAGTTTGGAAACACCATATATTTT. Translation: CASSHQGFQFGNTIYF.